This T cell receptor (beta chain) was obtained from a study of PD-1 blockade in classical Hodgkin lymphoma. Broader study findings: The diversity seen at baseline in complete responders resembled that of newly diagnosed patients. There remain no defined causes for the repertoire differences, which possibly reflect disease activity or prior therapy. By C4D1, diversity of CD4+ TCRs had risen significantly, whereas that of CD8+ TCRs had not.

Trimming removed 4 bases at V and 0 bases at J, with 14 bases between. This CDR3 is built from 17 residues. The V gene's germline CDR1 is SGHDT and CDR2 YYEEEE. Exposure to brentuximab vedotin varied, and each patient had relapsed following autologous stem cell transplantation. Generated by immunoSEQ multiplex PCR, the TCRdb table keeps only in-frame clones and is missing some. The table lists 100,000 or so clones, approximately 90% of them singletons. As regards this clone: Its antigen remains unknown.

This material consisted of peripheral blood mononuclear cells (PBMCs), taken before the second cycle of nivolumab. The V call is TRBV5-6, the J call TRBJ1-6; D is unclear. This clonotype originated in a human donor with classical Hodgkin lymphoma. The CDR3: CASSRPRSYSYNSPLHF. The DNA of the CDR3 is TGTGCCAGCAGCCGACCGAGGTCCTACTCCTATAATTCACCCCTCCACTTT.